The rows below give T cell receptor beta chains drawn from one sample of a study of blood T cells in healthy people across ages. TCRdb called the 5' RACE reads again in MiXCR, with one record for every CDR3 protein. The sample has 650,000 to 800,000 distinct CDR3 sequences; roughly 44% are singletons. Source material: blood. The receptors derive from a man aged 60 to 75 in good health. The CDR3 runs from the conserved cysteine through the conserved F or W. A D gene is named only where the DNA matches it firmly. Clone size is stated in some rows and not others, as once, few, many or a class when expanded.

J gene | D gene | clone size | V gene | CDR3 protein | CDR3 DNA
TRBJ2-5 | . | few | TRBV20-1 | CSARDLSGRRKAQYF | TGCAGTGCTAGAGATCTGTCGGGGCGGAGGAAGGCCCAGTACTTC
TRBJ2-3 | . | once | TRBV7-2 | CASSSTRWDTQYF | TGTGCCAGCAGCTCTACTAGGTGGGATACGCAGTATTTT
TRBJ2-1 | TRBD2 | once | TRBV11-2 | CASSLGLAGAYNEQFF | TGTGCCAGCAGCCTCGGACTAGCGGGCGCCTACAATGAGCAGTTCTTC
TRBJ2-4 | TRBD1 | . | TRBV7-3 | CASSLGRGHERYF | TGTGCCAGCAGCTTGGGCAGGGGGCACGAGCGGTACTTC
TRBJ2-7 | . | many | TRBV20-1 | CSATDRAYEQYF | TGCAGCGCCACCGACAGAGCCTACGAGCAGTACTTC
TRBJ1-4 | . | . | TRBV20-1 | CSARERPGRDEKLFF | TGCAGTGCTAGAGAAAGACCGGGACGAGATGAAAAACTGTTTTTT
TRBJ2-7 | . | few | TRBV10-2 | CASSWTTDYEQYF | TGCGCCAGCAGTTGGACAACCGACTACGAGCAGTACTTC
TRBJ1-2 | TRBD1 | . | TRBV20-1 | CSARPDRDRDYGYTF | TGCAGTGCTAGACCCGACAGGGACCGTGACTATGGCTACACCTTC
TRBJ2-3 | TRBD1 | . | TRBV29-1 | CSVDLIRDRVGDTQYF | TGCAGCGTTGACCTAATCCGGGACAGGGTTGGAGATACGCAGTATTTT
TRBJ2-7 | . | . | TRBV15 | CATSRGRGPYEQYF | TGTGCCACCAGCAGAGGACGGGGACCCTACGAGCAGTACTTC
TRBJ2-6 | . | . | TRBV21-1 | CASSERLSSGANVLTF | TGTGCCAGCAGCGAGCGACTATCCTCTGGGGCCAACGTCCTGACTTTC
TRBJ1-2 | . | . | TRBV9 | CASSVGGAFSGYTF | TGTGCCAGCAGCGTAGGGGGGGCTTTCAGTGGCTACACCTTC
TRBJ2-7 | . | many | TRBV10-3 | CATLQGPNPYEQYF | TGTGCCACCCTCCAGGGCCCAAACCCCTACGAGCAGTACTTC
TRBJ2-7 | . | . | TRBV27 | CTSRLAESSYEQYF | TGTACCAGCAGATTGGCGGAAAGCTCCTACGAGCAGTACTTC
TRBJ1-1 | TRBD1 | . | TRBV12-3/TRBV12-4 | CASSRAQGGGTEAFF | TGTGCCAGCAGCCGAGCGCAGGGGGGTGGAACTGAAGCTTTCTTT
TRBJ2-3 | . | few | TRBV5-1 | CASSFRATTTSTGDTQYF | TGCGCCAGCAGTTTTCGGGCGACTACCACCTCCACGGGGGATACGCAGTATTTT
TRBJ1-6 | TRBD1 | . | TRBV20-1 | CSALKAGTGDGSYNSPLHF | TGCAGTGCTCTCAAAGCCGGGACAGGGGACGGCTCCTATAATTCACCCCTCCACTTT
TRBJ2-7 | TRBD1 | . | TRBV10-3 | CAISGSRQGYSYEQYF | TGTGCCATCAGTGGGAGTCGACAGGGATACTCCTACGAGCAGTACTTC
TRBJ1-1 | TRBD1 | . | TRBV7-9 | CASSPPLATGVAFF | TGTGCCAGCAGCCCCCCGTTGGCGACAGGGGTTGCTTTCTTT
TRBJ2-3 | . | . | TRBV5-5 | CASSATAGRDTRYF | TGTGCCAGCAGCGCGACGGCGGGTAGGGATACGCGGTATTTT
TRBJ2-3 | TRBD2 | . | TRBV4-3 | CASSQLAGADTQYF | TGCGCCAGCAGCCAACTCGCGGGGGCAGATACGCAGTATTTT
TRBJ2-1 | . | once | TRBV29-1 | CSVEEAGIDEQFF | TGCAGCGTTGAAGAGGCAGGGATCGATGAGCAGTTCTTC
TRBJ2-2 | . | . | TRBV4-3 | CASSQPVEGADTGELFF | TGCGCCAGCAGCCAACCGGTCGAAGGGGCGGATACCGGGGAGCTGTTTTTT
TRBJ2-5 | TRBD1 | . | TRBV28 | CASSRGQVPGETQYF | TGTGCCAGCAGCCGCGGACAGGTCCCGGGGGAGACCCAGTACTTC
TRBJ2-7 | . | few | TRBV12-3/TRBV12-4 | CASSQGDRYEQYF | TGTGCCAGCAGTCAAGGGGACCGCTACGAGCAGTACTTC
TRBJ1-1 | . | . | TRBV5-1 | CASSLAGSGTNTEAFF | TGCGCCAGCAGCTTGGCTGGATCGGGTACGAACACTGAAGCTTTCTTT
TRBJ1-2 | . | . | TRBV4-3 | CASRQGMITNYGYTF | TGCGCCAGCAGACAAGGGATGATAACTAACTATGGCTACACCTTC
TRBJ1-2 | TRBD1 | . | TRBV6-6 | CASSYPGTENYGYTF | TGTGCCAGCAGCTACCCGGGGACAGAAAACTATGGCTACACCTTC
TRBJ2-5 | . | . | TRBV28 | CAHLGQYF | TGTGCACATCTGGGGCAGTACTTC
TRBJ2-7 | TRBD2 | few | TRBV20-1 | CSAAGTSGSLSSYEQYF | TGCAGTGCCGCCGGGACTAGCGGGTCCTTAAGCTCCTACGAGCAGTACTTC
TRBJ1-6 | . | . | TRBV4-1 | CASSQVPGKSYSPLHF | TGCGCCAGCAGCCAAGTTCCGGGCAAATCCTATTCACCCCTCCACTTT
TRBJ2-1 | . | few | TRBV9 | CASSVGGSSINEQFF | TGTGCCAGCAGCGTAGGGGGCTCATCCATCAATGAGCAGTTCTTC
TRBJ2-5 | . | once | TRBV12-5 | CASGSEDRDFQETQYF | TGTGCTAGTGGTTCCGAGGACAGAGACTTCCAAGAGACCCAGTACTTC
TRBJ2-1 | TRBD2 | few | TRBV18 | CASSPERLASYYNEQFF | TGTGCCAGCTCACCAGAGCGACTAGCGAGCTACTACAATGAGCAGTTCTTC
TRBJ1-1 | TRBD1 | . | TRBV7-9 | CASSLGQGLNTEAFF | TGTGCCAGCAGTTTAGGACAGGGCCTGAACACTGAAGCTTTCTTT
TRBJ2-5 | TRBD2 | . | TRBV6-6 | CASSYQGPTGGETQYF | TGTGCCAGCAGTTACCAAGGCCCCACCGGGGGGGAGACCCAGTACTTC
TRBJ2-1 | TRBD1 | many | TRBV29-1 | CSAPDRSTLKVNEQFF | TGCAGCGCTCCGGACAGGTCGACCCTTAAAGTCAATGAGCAGTTCTTC
TRBJ1-1 | TRBD1 | . | TRBV18 | CASSPQTGTLEAFF | TGTGCCAGCTCACCGCAGACAGGGACCCTTGAAGCTTTCTTT
TRBJ2-7 | TRBD1 | . | TRBV28 | CASSSSRTGGVYEQYF | TGTGCCAGCAGTTCGTCAAGGACAGGGGGCGTCTACGAGCAGTACTTC
TRBJ2-3 | . | many | TRBV27 | CASSQQDGVDTQYF | TGTGCCAGCAGTCAACAGGACGGAGTAGATACGCAGTATTTT
TRBJ2-3 | TRBD2 | . | TRBV14 | CASSLLATSTDTQYF | TGTGCCAGCAGCTTACTAGCGACTAGCACAGATACGCAGTATTTT
TRBJ2-1 | . | . | TRBV7-3 | CASSLKARGEQFF | TGTGCCAGCAGCTTAAAAGCCAGGGGAGAGCAGTTCTTC
TRBJ2-7 | . | . | TRBV5-1 | CASSGTGGTYEQYF | TGCGCCAGCAGCGGCACTGGTGGGACCTACGAGCAGTACTTC
TRBJ2-1 | . | . | TRBV29-1 | CSVTDSSNEQFF | TGCAGCGTTACCGACAGTAGCAATGAGCAGTTCTTC
TRBJ1-5 | . | . | TRBV5-8 | CASSFHRVTNQPQHF | TGTGCCAGCAGCTTCCACAGGGTGACCAATCAGCCCCAGCATTTT
TRBJ1-2 | . | . | TRBV9 | CASSPPEWGGGYSGYTF | TGTGCCAGCAGCCCCCCCGAGTGGGGCGGGGGCTATAGTGGCTACACCTTC
TRBJ2-7 | . | . | TRBV12-3/TRBV12-4 | CASGVVSYEQYF | TGTGCCAGCGGGGTAGTCTCCTACGAGCAGTACTTC